This TCR beta chain was documented in a study of shared clonotypes between healthy human individuals. Assay used: immunoSEQ multiplex PCR; TCRdb lists only in-frame clones, some missing. The data show 1.4 million to 1.5 million clones, about 96% seen once. Input material: naive CD4+ T cells sorted from blood. Stated subset: CD45RA+ positively selected. This receptor was identified in a man aged 25 to 40 in good health.

The CDR3 sequence is CASSPLQGASSGANVLTF. CDR3 nucleotide sequence: TGCGCCAGCAGCCCCCTACAGGGTGCGAGTTCTGGGGCCAACGTCCTGACTTTC. The gene calls are TRBV5-1 and TRBJ2-6; possible D gene TRBD1, 6 bases. V was shortened by 4 bases and J by 1 base, with 18 bases between the two germline ends. Per the germline V gene, CDR1 is SGHRS and CDR2 is YFSETQ. The CDR3 extends over 18 amino acids.